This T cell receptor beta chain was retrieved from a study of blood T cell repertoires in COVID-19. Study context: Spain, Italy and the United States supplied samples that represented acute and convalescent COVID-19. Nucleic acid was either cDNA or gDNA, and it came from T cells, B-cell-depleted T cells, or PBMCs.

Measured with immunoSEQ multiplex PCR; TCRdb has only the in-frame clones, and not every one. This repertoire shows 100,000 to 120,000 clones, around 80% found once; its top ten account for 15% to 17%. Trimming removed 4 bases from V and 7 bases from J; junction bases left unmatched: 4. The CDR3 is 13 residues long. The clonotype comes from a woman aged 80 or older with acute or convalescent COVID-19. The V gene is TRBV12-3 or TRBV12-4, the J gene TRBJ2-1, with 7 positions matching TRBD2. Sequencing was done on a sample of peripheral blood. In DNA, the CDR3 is TGTGCCAGCAGTTCGGGCGGGAGTAATGAGCAGTTCTTC. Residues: CASSSGGSNEQFF.